The 17 T cell receptor beta chains reported below all come from one sample, sequenced in a study of response to subunit inactivated influenza vaccine. TCRdb processed the RT-PCR reads anew with MiXCR; each CDR3 protein has one entry. The table shows 860,000 or so distinct CDR3 sequences, with 21% occurring only once. Sample: PBMCs from blood, taken approximately 5 days after vaccination. These receptors came from a man in his fifties who received an inactivated influenza vaccine.

CDR3 protein: CASSMTSGTYNEQFF. CDR3 coding DNA: TGTGCCAGCAGCATGACTAGCGGGACCTACAATGAGCAGTTCTTC. The chain links TRBV11-2 to TRBJ2-1; 11 bases align to TRBD2. Trimming at V came to 5 bases and at J to 2 bases, leaving 2 bases not matched to a gene. The length of the CDR3 is 15 residues. Germline CDR1 SGHAT, CDR2 FQNNGV.

This clonotype was counted at least ten times. V and J are TRBV30 and TRBJ2-1; 8 bases are a match to TRBD1. V shed 3 bases and J 4 bases; nucleotides not matched to a gene: 8. CDR3 length: 15 residues. Germline lookup yields CDR1 GTSNPN and CDR2 SVGIG (reference sequence). The CDR3 coding sequence is TGTGCCTGGAGGGCGACAGGGGACGGATACAATGAGCAGTTCTTC. Its translation is CAWRATGDGYNEQFF.

As DNA, the CDR3 is TGCGCCAGCAGCCAAGATAGTAAGGGTACTAATGAAAAACTGTTTTTT. Protein sequence: CASSQDSKGTNEKLFF. The rearrangement uses TRBV4-3 and TRBJ1-4; D call uncertain. Germline V gene data show CDR1 as LGHNA and CDR2 as YSLEER. The CDR3 has 16 residues. Trimming left V 0 bases short and J 2 bases short, with 10 bases between.

The rearrangement uses TRBV20-1 and TRBJ2-3; D assignment may be TRBD1 or TRBD2 (6 bases each). The CDR3 consists of 14 residues. From germline, CDR1 is DFQATT and CDR2 SNEGSKA (reference sequence). V was pared by 4 bases and J by 0 bases, with 11 bases between. This chain's CDR3 is CSAIGGFSTDTQYF. The CDR3 nucleotides are TGCAGTGCTATCGGGGGCTTCAGCACAGATACGCAGTATTTT.

This clonotype occurred many times. The V and J genes are TRBV12-3 or TRBV12-4 and TRBJ1-2, with a tentative D call TRBD1 (6 bases). This CDR3 region has 13 residues. The V end was cut by 3 bases, the J end by 4 bases, with 9 bases between. As DNA, the CDR3 is TGTGCCAGCAGTTTGACCAGGGGCTATGGCTACACCTTC. Amino acids: CASSLTRGYGYTF.

This sequence joins TRBV5-1 and TRBJ2-2; 12 bases line up with TRBD2. This CDR3 has 14 residues. Germline V gene lookup returns CDR1 SGHRS and CDR2 YFSETQ. V gave up 5 bases and J gave up 7 bases; unmatched junction bases: 3. The DNA of the CDR3 is TGCGCCAGCAGTCGACTAGCGGGAGACGGGGAGCTGTTTTTT. This codes for CASSRLAGDGELFF.

The table lists this clonotype with a few counts. J is TRBJ2-6 and V is TRBV7-8; D gene unclear. The V and J ends lost 5 bases and 0 bases respectively, with 11 bases between them. Germline assignment: CDR1 SGHVS and CDR2 FQNEAQ. This CDR3 has 16 residues. CDR3 sequence reads: CASSQSVVSGANVLTF. The CDR3 DNA sequence: TGTGCCAGCAGCCAGAGCGTGGTCTCTGGGGCCAACGTCCTGACTTTC.

V gene TRBV12-3 or TRBV12-4 combines with J gene TRBJ2-2, with no clear D. This CDR3 is 11 amino acids long. V lost 6 bases and J lost 5, with 4 bases in between. CDR3 in DNA: TGTGCCAGCAGGGAAACCGGGGAGCTGTTTTTT. This sequence encodes CASRETGELFF.

There are a few counts of this clonotype. The chain is built from TRBV20-1 and TRBJ2-5; 7 bases agree with TRBD1. Germline V gene data show CDR1 as DFQATT and CDR2 as SNEGSKA (reference sequence). CDR3 length: 14 residues. V lost 5 bases, J lost 4 bases, and 10 bases stayed unmatched. The CDR3 DNA reads TGCAGTGCTGACTCCGGGACAGATAGAGAGACCCAGTACTTC. The encoded protein is CSADSGTDRETQYF.

The J gene is TRBJ1-6, the V gene TRBV2; no clear D gene. V lost 7 bases, J lost 6 bases, and 10 bases lay in between. The CDR3 length is 13 residues. Looked up from germline, CDR1 is SNHLY and CDR2 is FYNNEI. CDR3 in DNA: TGTGCCAGCACGGGCGGCCGTAATTCACCCCTCCACTTT. Its translation is CASTGGRNSPLHF.

This clonotype was found a few times. V is TRBV24-1 and J is TRBJ2-2, with D perhaps TRBD2 (5 bases). Germline V gene sequence: CDR1 KGHDR, CDR2 SFDVKD. This CDR3 region has 14 residues. V lost 9 bases, J lost 4 bases, and 14 bases lay in between. The CDR3, as DNA: TGTGCCACCCGCGGGCGGTTGGGCACCGGGGAGCTGTTTTTT. Translated, it gives CATRGRLGTGELFF.

The chain uses TRBV27 and TRBJ2-1, with TRBD1 matching over 7 bases. CDR3 size: 14 residues. Trimming at V came to 5 bases and at J to 5 bases, leaving 6 bases not matched to a gene. From germline, CDR1 is MNHEY and CDR2 SMNVEV (reference sequence). This CDR3 is CASSEWDRNNEQFF. DNA of the CDR3: TGTGCCAGCAGTGAATGGGACAGAAACAATGAGCAGTTCTTC.

This clonotype turned up a few times. This sequence joins TRBV18 and TRBJ2-7; 9 nucleotides line up with TRBD1. Germline CDR1 is KGHSH and CDR2 is LQKENI. The CDR3 is made up of 17 amino acids. V was clipped by 3 bases and J by 7 bases; unmatched bases: 16. For the CDR3, the DNA is TGTGCCAGCTCACCCCGGACAGGGGTTCAGTGGGCGGGAGAGCAGTACTTC. Encoded protein: CASSPRTGVQWAGEQYF. The full variable domain, rest sourced from reference TRBV18 and TRBJ2-7, is NAGVMQNPRHLVRRRGQEARLRCSPMKGHSHVYWYRQLPEEGLKFMVYLQKENIIDESGMPKERFSAEFPKEGPSILRIQQVVRGDSAAYFCASSPRTGVQWAGEQYFGPGTRLTVT.

The chain is built from TRBV10-3 and TRBJ2-7, with TRBD1 identical over 8 bases. V shed 6 bases and J 2 bases; nucleotides not matched to a gene: 3. The CDR3 has 13 residues. CDR1 is ENHRY and CDR2 is SYGVKD in the germline V gene. The CDR3, as DNA: TGTGCCATCAGGCCGGGACAGGCCTACGAGCAGTACTTC. Translation gives CAIRPGQAYEQYF.

CDR3 nucleotides: TGTGCCAGCAAACCTCCGGGACAGGGGGAAAGGAACACTGAAGCTTTCTTT. Its protein is CASKPPGQGERNTEAFF. The chain recombines TRBV6-1 with TRBJ1-1, with TRBD1 identical over 11 bases. V trimming: 7 bases; J trimming: 1 base; junction bases outside the gene matches: 11. This CDR3 region has 17 residues. In germline, CDR1 is MNHNS, CDR2 SASEGT.

This chain connects TRBV6-1 to TRBJ2-2; 9 bases align to TRBD2. Losses at the gene ends were 6 bases for V and 6 bases for J; bases not matched to a gene: 8. CDR1 is MNHNS, CDR2 SASEGT, per germline. The length of the CDR3 is 15 residues. The CDR3 is CASRGLAGRAGELFF. The CDR3 DNA reads as TGTGCCAGCAGGGGGCTAGCGGGAAGGGCCGGGGAGCTGTTTTTT.

This clonotype was seen a few times. The CDR3: CASSYLQGVEQFF. In DNA, the CDR3 is TGTGCCAGCAGTTACCTTCAAGGGGTTGAGCAGTTCTTC. The rearrangement uses TRBV6-6 and TRBJ2-1; D might be TRBD1 (5 bases). The V gene lost 2 bases and the J gene lost 9 bases, with 11 bases spanning the gap. The CDR3 runs to 13 residues. The germline gives CDR1 MNHNY, CDR2 SVGAGI (reference sequence).